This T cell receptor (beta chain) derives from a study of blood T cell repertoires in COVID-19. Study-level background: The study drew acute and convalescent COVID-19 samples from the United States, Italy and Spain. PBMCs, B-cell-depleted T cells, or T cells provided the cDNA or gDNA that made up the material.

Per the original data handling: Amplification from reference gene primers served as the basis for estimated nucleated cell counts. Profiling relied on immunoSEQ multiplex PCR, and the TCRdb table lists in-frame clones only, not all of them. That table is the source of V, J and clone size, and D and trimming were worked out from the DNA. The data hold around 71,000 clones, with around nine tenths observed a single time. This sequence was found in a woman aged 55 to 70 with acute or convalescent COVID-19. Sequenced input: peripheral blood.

This CDR3 is CASNRQALNTEAFF. The CDR3 DNA follows: TGTGCCAGCAATCGACAGGCGTTGAACACTGAAGCTTTCTTT. The V gene is TRBV28, the J gene TRBJ1-1, with D perhaps TRBD1 (6 bases). The CDR3 contains 14 residues. V lost 7 bases and J lost 0, with 12 bases in between. Germline loops: CDR1 MDHEN, CDR2 SYDVKM.